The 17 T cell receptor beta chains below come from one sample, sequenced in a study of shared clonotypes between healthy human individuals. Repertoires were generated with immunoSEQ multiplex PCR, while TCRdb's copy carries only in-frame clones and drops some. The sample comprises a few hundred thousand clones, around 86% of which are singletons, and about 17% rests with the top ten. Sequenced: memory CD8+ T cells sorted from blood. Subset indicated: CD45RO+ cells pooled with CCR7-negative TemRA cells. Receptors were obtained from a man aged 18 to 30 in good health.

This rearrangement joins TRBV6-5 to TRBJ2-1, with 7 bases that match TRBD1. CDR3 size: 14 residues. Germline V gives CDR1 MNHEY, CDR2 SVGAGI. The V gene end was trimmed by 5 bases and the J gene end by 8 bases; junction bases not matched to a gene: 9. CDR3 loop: CASSPTGSHHEQFF. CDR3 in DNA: TGTGCCAGCAGTCCGACAGGGAGTCACCATGAGCAGTTCTTC.

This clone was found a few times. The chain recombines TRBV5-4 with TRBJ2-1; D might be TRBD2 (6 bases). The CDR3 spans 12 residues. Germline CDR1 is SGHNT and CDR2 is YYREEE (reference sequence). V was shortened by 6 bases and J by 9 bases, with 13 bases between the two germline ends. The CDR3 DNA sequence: TGTGCCAGCATGGGCGGGACGGTTGAGCAGTTCTTC. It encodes CASMGGTVEQFF. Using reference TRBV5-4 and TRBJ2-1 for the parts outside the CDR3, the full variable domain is ETGVTQSPTHLIKTRGQQVTLRCSSQSGHNTVSWYQQALGQGPQFIFQYYREEENGRGNFPPRFSGLQFPNYSSELNVNALELDDSALYLCASMGGTVEQFFGPGTRLTVL.

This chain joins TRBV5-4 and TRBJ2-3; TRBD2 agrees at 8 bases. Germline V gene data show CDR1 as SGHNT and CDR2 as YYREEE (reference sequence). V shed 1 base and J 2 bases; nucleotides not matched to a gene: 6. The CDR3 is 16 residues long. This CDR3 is CASSLITSGDTDTQYF. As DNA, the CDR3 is TGTGCCAGCAGCTTGATTACTAGCGGCGACACAGATACGCAGTATTTT.

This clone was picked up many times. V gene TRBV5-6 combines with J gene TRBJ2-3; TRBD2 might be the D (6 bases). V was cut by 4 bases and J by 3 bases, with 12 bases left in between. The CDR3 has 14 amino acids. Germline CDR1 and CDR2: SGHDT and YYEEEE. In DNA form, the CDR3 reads TGTGCCAGCAGCCCCCGGGGGTGGACAGATACGCAGTATTTT. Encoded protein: CASSPRGWTDTQYF.

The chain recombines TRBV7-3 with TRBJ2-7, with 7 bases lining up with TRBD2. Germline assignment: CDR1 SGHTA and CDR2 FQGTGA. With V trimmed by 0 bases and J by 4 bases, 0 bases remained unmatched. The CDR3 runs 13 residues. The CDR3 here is CASSLTSGYEQYF. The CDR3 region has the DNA TGTGCCAGCAGCTTAACTAGCGGGTACGAGCAGTACTTC.

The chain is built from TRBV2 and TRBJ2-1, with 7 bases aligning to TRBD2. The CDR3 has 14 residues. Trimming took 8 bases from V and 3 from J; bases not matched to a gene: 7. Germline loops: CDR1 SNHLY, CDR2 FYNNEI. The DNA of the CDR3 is TGTGCCAGCTTGACTAGCCGAGACTACAATGAGCAGTTCTTC. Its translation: CASLTSRDYNEQFF.

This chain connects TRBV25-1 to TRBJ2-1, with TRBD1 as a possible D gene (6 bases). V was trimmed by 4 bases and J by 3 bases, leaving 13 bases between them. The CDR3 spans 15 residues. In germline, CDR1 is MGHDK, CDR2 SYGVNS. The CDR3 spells CASSGGQGIYNEQFF. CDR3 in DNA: TGTGCCAGCAGTGGGGGGCAGGGGATCTACAATGAGCAGTTCTTC.

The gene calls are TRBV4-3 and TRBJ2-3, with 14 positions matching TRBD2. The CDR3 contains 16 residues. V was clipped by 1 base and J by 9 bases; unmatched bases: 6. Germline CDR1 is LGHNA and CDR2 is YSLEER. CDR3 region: CASSQGLAGGLLTQYF. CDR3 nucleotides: TGCGCCAGCAGCCAAGGACTAGCGGGAGGGCTCCTAACGCAGTATTTT.

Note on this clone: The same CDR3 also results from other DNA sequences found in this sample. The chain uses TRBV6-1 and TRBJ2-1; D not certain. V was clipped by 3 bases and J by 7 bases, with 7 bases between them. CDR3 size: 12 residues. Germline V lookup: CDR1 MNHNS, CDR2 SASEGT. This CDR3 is CASSDPGNEQFF. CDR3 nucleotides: TGTGCCAGCAGTGATCCAGGAAATGAGCAGTTCTTC.

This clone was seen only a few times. The CDR3 sequence: CASSQATGNSGNTIYF. The CDR3 nucleotides are TGCGCCAGCAGCCAAGCAACAGGTAACTCTGGAAACACCATATATTTT. V is TRBV4-1 and J is TRBJ1-3; a weak D match, TRBD1 (5 bases). Per germline, CDR1 MGHRA and CDR2 YSYEKL. Trimming cost V 1 base and J 0 bases, with 10 bases left between them. The CDR3 covers 16 residues.

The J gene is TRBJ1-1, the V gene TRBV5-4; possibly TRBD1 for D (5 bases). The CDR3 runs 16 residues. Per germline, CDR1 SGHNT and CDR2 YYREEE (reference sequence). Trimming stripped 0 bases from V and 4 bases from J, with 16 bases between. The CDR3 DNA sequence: TGTGCCAGCAGCTTGGGGGACGGACTTGGGAGCACTGAAGCTTTCTTT. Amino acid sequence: CASSLGDGLGSTEAFF. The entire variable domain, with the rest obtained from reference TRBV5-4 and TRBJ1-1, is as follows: ETGVTQSPTHLIKTRGQQVTLRCSSQSGHNTVSWYQQALGQGPQFIFQYYREEENGRGNFPPRFSGLQFPNYSSELNVNALELDDSALYLCASSLGDGLGSTEAFFGQGTRLTVV.

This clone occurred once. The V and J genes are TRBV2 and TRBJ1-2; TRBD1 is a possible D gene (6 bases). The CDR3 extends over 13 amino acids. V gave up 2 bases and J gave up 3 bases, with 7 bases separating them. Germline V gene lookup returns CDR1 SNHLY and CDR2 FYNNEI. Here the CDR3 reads CASSEWTDYGYTF. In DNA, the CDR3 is TGTGCCAGCAGTGAATGGACAGACTATGGCTACACCTTC.

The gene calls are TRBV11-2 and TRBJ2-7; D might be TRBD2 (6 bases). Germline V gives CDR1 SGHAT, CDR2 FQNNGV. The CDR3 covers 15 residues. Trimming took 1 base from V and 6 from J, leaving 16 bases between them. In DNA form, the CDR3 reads TGTGCCAGCAGCTTAGGACTAGGGAGATCGGCCGAGCAGTACTTC. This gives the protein CASSLGLGRSAEQYF.

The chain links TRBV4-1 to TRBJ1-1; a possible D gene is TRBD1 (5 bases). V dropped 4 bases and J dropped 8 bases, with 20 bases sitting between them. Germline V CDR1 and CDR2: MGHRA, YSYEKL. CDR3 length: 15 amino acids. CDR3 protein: CASSPGRGLQSEAFF. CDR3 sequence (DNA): TGCGCCAGCAGCCCCGGGAGGGGACTTCAATCCGAAGCTTTCTTT.

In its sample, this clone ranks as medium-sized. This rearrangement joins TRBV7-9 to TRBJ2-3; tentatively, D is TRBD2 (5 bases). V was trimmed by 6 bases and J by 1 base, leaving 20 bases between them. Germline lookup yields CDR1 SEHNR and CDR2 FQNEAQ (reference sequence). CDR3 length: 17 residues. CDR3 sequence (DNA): TGTGCCAGCAGTTCGAACACGGGATTTGGGGGCACAGATACGCAGTATTTT. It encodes CASSSNTGFGGTDTQYF.

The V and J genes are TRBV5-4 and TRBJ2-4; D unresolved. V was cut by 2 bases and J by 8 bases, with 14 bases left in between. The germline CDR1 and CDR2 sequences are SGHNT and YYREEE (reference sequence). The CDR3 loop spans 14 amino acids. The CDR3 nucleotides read TGTGCCAGCAGCTTTTCCAGTATGAAGGACATTCAGTACTTC. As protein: CASSFSSMKDIQYF.

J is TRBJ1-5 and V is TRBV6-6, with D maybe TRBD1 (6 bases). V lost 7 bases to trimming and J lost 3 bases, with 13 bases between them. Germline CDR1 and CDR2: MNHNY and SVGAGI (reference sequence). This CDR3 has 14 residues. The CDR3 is CASTITGSNQPQHF. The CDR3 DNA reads TGTGCCAGCACCATAACAGGGTCCAATCAGCCCCAGCATTTT.